The rows below give T cell receptor beta chains drawn from one sample of a study of regulatory T cells in long-lasting Graves disease. In TCRdb, the multiplex PCR reads were re-called with MiXCR into one record per CDR3 protein. The data show about 540,000 distinct CDR3 sequences, with about 13% seen just once and roughly a tenth held by the top ten. This sample also belongs to another study, concerning T cells in Graves' hyperthyroidism and ophthalmopathy.

Sequences were derived from peripheral blood mononuclear cells (PBMCs), sampled at new diagnosis, from a patient treated with antithyroid drugs. The receptors derive from a man aged 25-45 years with Graves disease. CDR3s include the opening cysteine and the closing phenylalanine or tryptophan. The order of the fields is J gene, V gene, clone size, D gene, CDR3 protein, CDR3 DNA. A D gene is named only where the DNA matches it firmly. The size of a clone is reported for some rows only, either as once, few or many, or as a class for expanded clones.

j_call: TRBJ2-5; v_call: TRBV2; clone_size: NA; d_call: NA; cdr3_aa: CASSDRRTRYF; cdr3_nt: TGTGCCAGCAGTGACCGAAGGACCCGGTACTTC
j_call: TRBJ1-1; v_call: TRBV29-1; clone_size: many; d_call: NA; cdr3_aa: CSVDTGSDEAFF; cdr3_nt: TGCAGCGTTGATACAGGGTCGGATGAAGCTTTCTTT
j_call: TRBJ1-1; v_call: TRBV20-1; clone_size: many; d_call: NA; cdr3_aa: CSARQGVTEAFF; cdr3_nt: TGCAGTGCTAGGCAGGGCGTCACTGAAGCTTTCTTT
j_call: TRBJ1-5; v_call: TRBV5-1; clone_size: many; d_call: TRBD1; cdr3_aa: CASSMGQGGQPQHF; cdr3_nt: TGCGCCAGCAGTATGGGACAGGGAGGCCAGCCCCAGCATTTT
j_call: TRBJ2-6; v_call: TRBV19; clone_size: NA; d_call: NA; cdr3_aa: CASSRTRSGTGANVLTF; cdr3_nt: TGTGCCAGTAGTAGGACAAGGAGCGGGACAGGGGCCAACGTCCTGACTTTC
j_call: TRBJ1-6; v_call: TRBV6-1; clone_size: NA; d_call: NA; cdr3_aa: CASGGTDFTPLHF; cdr3_nt: TGTGCCAGCGGGGGGACCGATTTTACACCCCTCCACTTT
j_call: TRBJ2-5; v_call: TRBV11-2; clone_size: many; d_call: NA; cdr3_aa: CASSSGSWETKETQYF; cdr3_nt: TGTGCCAGCAGCTCTGGTTCGTGGGAGACCAAAGAGACCCAGTACTTC
j_call: TRBJ2-2; v_call: TRBV2; clone_size: many; d_call: NA; cdr3_aa: CASSEARSGDTGELFF; cdr3_nt: TGTGCCAGCAGTGAAGCCCGGAGTGGCGACACCGGGGAGCTGTTTTTT
j_call: TRBJ2-7; v_call: TRBV11-2; clone_size: many; d_call: NA; cdr3_aa: CASSFRDEQYF; cdr3_nt: TGTGCCAGCAGCTTCCGAGACGAGCAGTACTTC
j_call: TRBJ2-4; v_call: TRBV7-9; clone_size: many; d_call: TRBD2; cdr3_aa: CASSSLAGGPTDIQYF; cdr3_nt: TGTGCCAGCAGCAGTCTAGCGGGAGGGCCAACGGACATTCAGTACTTC
j_call: TRBJ2-1; v_call: TRBV12-5; clone_size: many; d_call: TRBD2; cdr3_aa: CASGKRTSGNEQFF; cdr3_nt: TGTGCTAGTGGTAAACGGACTAGCGGCAATGAGCAGTTCTTC
j_call: TRBJ1-2; v_call: TRBV7-9; clone_size: many; d_call: TRBD1; cdr3_aa: CAIDRDRGYYGYTF; cdr3_nt: TGTGCCATCGACCGGGACAGGGGTTACTATGGCTACACCTTC
j_call: TRBJ1-2; v_call: TRBV6-2/TRBV6-3; clone_size: NA; d_call: TRBD1; cdr3_aa: CASSVGQGRYGYTF; cdr3_nt: TGTGCCAGCAGTGTTGGACAGGGCCGGTATGGCTACACCTTC
j_call: TRBJ2-2; v_call: TRBV11-1; clone_size: many; d_call: NA; cdr3_aa: CASSLAGQLHTGELFF; cdr3_nt: TGTGCCAGCAGCTTAGCAGGACAGCTACACACCGGGGAGCTGTTTTTT
j_call: TRBJ2-3; v_call: TRBV6-4; clone_size: NA; d_call: TRBD2; cdr3_aa: CASSDSPSGTRNTQYF; cdr3_nt: TGTGCCAGCAGTGACTCGCCCAGCGGGACTCGGAATACGCAGTATTTT
j_call: TRBJ2-7; v_call: TRBV6-5; clone_size: few; d_call: NA; cdr3_aa: CASSYGIQTREEQYF; cdr3_nt: TGTGCCAGCAGTTACGGAATCCAGACCCGGGAGGAGCAGTACTTC
j_call: TRBJ2-3; v_call: TRBV19; clone_size: many; d_call: TRBD1; cdr3_aa: CASTGGWRTDTQYF; cdr3_nt: TGTGCCAGCACAGGGGGCTGGAGAACAGATACGCAGTATTTT
j_call: TRBJ2-6; v_call: TRBV29-1; clone_size: many; d_call: NA; cdr3_aa: CSVELRTSGANVLTF; cdr3_nt: TGCAGCGTTGAACTTCGTACCAGTGGGGCCAACGTCCTGACTTTC
j_call: TRBJ2-7; v_call: TRBV2; clone_size: many; d_call: NA; cdr3_aa: CASSEAPSSYEQYF; cdr3_nt: TGTGCCAGCAGTGAAGCCCCGAGCTCCTACGAGCAGTACTTC
j_call: TRBJ2-7; v_call: TRBV28; clone_size: many; d_call: NA; cdr3_aa: CASSSRQASTYEQYF; cdr3_nt: TGTGCCAGCAGTTCCCGACAGGCATCCACCTACGAGCAGTACTTC
j_call: TRBJ2-1; v_call: TRBV10-2; clone_size: few; d_call: NA; cdr3_aa: CARASGLGNEQFF; cdr3_nt: TGCGCCAGGGCTTCCGGGCTAGGCAATGAGCAGTTCTTC
j_call: TRBJ2-2; v_call: TRBV6-1; clone_size: many; d_call: NA; cdr3_aa: CASIEYQSQVSTGELFF; cdr3_nt: TGTGCCAGCATAGAGTATCAGAGTCAGGTATCCACCGGGGAGCTGTTTTTT
j_call: TRBJ2-7; v_call: TRBV10-3; clone_size: many; d_call: NA; cdr3_aa: CAISESGGSEQYF; cdr3_nt: TGTGCCATCAGTGAGTCGGGGGGAAGCGAGCAGTACTTC
j_call: TRBJ2-1; v_call: TRBV20-1; clone_size: many; d_call: NA; cdr3_aa: CSAPSGALSSYNEQFF; cdr3_nt: TGCAGTGCTCCCTCGGGGGCGCTGAGCTCCTACAATGAGCAGTTCTTC
j_call: TRBJ1-4; v_call: TRBV14; clone_size: few; d_call: NA; cdr3_aa: CASSPYNVGEKLFF; cdr3_nt: TGTGCCAGCAGCCCCTACAACGTCGGGGAAAAACTGTTTTTT
j_call: TRBJ2-1; v_call: TRBV6-4; clone_size: NA; d_call: NA; cdr3_aa: CASSTNSYNEQFF; cdr3_nt: TGTGCCAGCAGTACAAACTCCTACAATGAGCAGTTCTTC
j_call: TRBJ2-2; v_call: TRBV7-8; clone_size: many; d_call: TRBD2; cdr3_aa: CASSQLAGGGTGELFF; cdr3_nt: TGTGCCAGCAGCCAACTAGCGGGAGGAGGCACCGGGGAGCTGTTTTTT
j_call: TRBJ2-1; v_call: TRBV11-2; clone_size: many; d_call: NA; cdr3_aa: CASSPNRGGTHEQFF; cdr3_nt: TGTGCCAGCAGCCCGAACCGGGGAGGCACCCATGAGCAGTTCTTC
j_call: TRBJ2-7; v_call: TRBV5-1; clone_size: few; d_call: NA; cdr3_aa: CASRNWESSEYEQYF; cdr3_nt: TGCGCCAGCAGAAATTGGGAGTCCAGTGAATACGAGCAGTACTTC
j_call: TRBJ2-1; v_call: TRBV11-2; clone_size: many; d_call: NA; cdr3_aa: CASSPPGVNSYNEQFF; cdr3_nt: TGTGCCAGCAGCCCACCCGGGGTCAACTCCTACAATGAGCAGTTCTTC
j_call: TRBJ2-7; v_call: TRBV20-1; clone_size: NA; d_call: NA; cdr3_aa: CSATLYGTPYEQYF; cdr3_nt: TGCAGTGCGACCCTATACGGGACTCCCTACGAGCAGTACTTC
j_call: TRBJ2-7; v_call: TRBV13; clone_size: NA; d_call: TRBD2; cdr3_aa: CASSLEPGLGLNEQYF; cdr3_nt: TGTGCCAGCAGCTTGGAACCGGGACTAGGATTGAACGAGCAGTACTTC
j_call: TRBJ2-7; v_call: TRBV5-1; clone_size: many; d_call: TRBD2; cdr3_aa: CASSLARTSGNYEQYF; cdr3_nt: TGCGCCAGCAGCTTGGCCAGGACTAGCGGTAACTACGAGCAGTACTTC
j_call: TRBJ2-1; v_call: TRBV11-1; clone_size: many; d_call: NA; cdr3_aa: CASSLLSGLDNDEQFF; cdr3_nt: TGTGCCAGCAGCTTATTGTCTGGACTTGACAACGATGAGCAGTTCTTC
j_call: TRBJ2-7; v_call: TRBV7-8; clone_size: many; d_call: NA; cdr3_aa: CASSLTGTDPYEQYF; cdr3_nt: TGTGCCAGCAGCTTAACCGGGACGGACCCATACGAGCAGTACTTC
j_call: TRBJ2-3; v_call: TRBV27; clone_size: many; d_call: TRBD2; cdr3_aa: CASSLYPGLAGPGTDTQYF; cdr3_nt: TGTGCCAGCAGCCTATATCCGGGACTAGCGGGCCCAGGTACAGATACGCAGTATTTT
j_call: TRBJ2-1; v_call: TRBV19; clone_size: NA; d_call: TRBD2; cdr3_aa: CASSGTGTSGYNEQFF; cdr3_nt: TGTGCCAGTAGCGGAACCGGGACTAGCGGTTACAATGAGCAGTTCTTC
j_call: TRBJ2-5; v_call: TRBV30; clone_size: many; d_call: NA; cdr3_aa: CAWSPPVFRGTQYF; cdr3_nt: TGTGCCTGGTCCCCCCCAGTGTTCAGGGGGACCCAGTACTTC
j_call: TRBJ2-1; v_call: TRBV28; clone_size: many; d_call: NA; cdr3_aa: CASSFKSYNEQFF; cdr3_nt: TGTGCCAGCAGTTTTAAGTCCTACAATGAGCAGTTCTTC
j_call: TRBJ2-5; v_call: TRBV12-3/TRBV12-4; clone_size: many; d_call: TRBD1; cdr3_aa: CASSLGDRTFRVLTETQYF; cdr3_nt: TGTGCCAGCAGTTTAGGGGACAGGACTTTCCGTGTCCTCACTGAGACCCAGTACTTC
j_call: TRBJ2-1; v_call: TRBV4-1; clone_size: NA; d_call: TRBD2; cdr3_aa: CASSQFRLAGYNEQFF; cdr3_nt: TGCGCCAGCAGCCAATTCCGACTAGCGGGATACAATGAGCAGTTCTTC
j_call: TRBJ2-1; v_call: TRBV27; clone_size: many; d_call: NA; cdr3_aa: CASSMGRAYNEQFF; cdr3_nt: TGTGCCAGCAGTATGGGACGGGCCTACAATGAGCAGTTCTTC
j_call: TRBJ2-5; v_call: TRBV4-1; clone_size: once; d_call: NA; cdr3_aa: CASSQDPVQETQYF; cdr3_nt: TGCGCCAGCAGCCAAGATCCAGTCCAAGAGACCCAGTACTTC
j_call: TRBJ2-7; v_call: TRBV30; clone_size: few; d_call: NA; cdr3_aa: CAWSEKVEIYEQYF; cdr3_nt: TGTGCCTGGAGTGAGAAGGTCGAGATCTACGAGCAGTACTTC
j_call: TRBJ2-7; v_call: TRBV12-5; clone_size: many; d_call: NA; cdr3_aa: CASGLYRAPSYEQYF; cdr3_nt: TGTGCTAGTGGTTTGTACAGGGCCCCGTCCTACGAGCAGTACTTC
j_call: TRBJ2-1; v_call: TRBV5-1; clone_size: few; d_call: NA; cdr3_aa: CASSSRDVFSSYNEQFF; cdr3_nt: TGCGCCAGCAGCTCCCGGGACGTCTTCAGCTCCTACAATGAGCAGTTCTTC